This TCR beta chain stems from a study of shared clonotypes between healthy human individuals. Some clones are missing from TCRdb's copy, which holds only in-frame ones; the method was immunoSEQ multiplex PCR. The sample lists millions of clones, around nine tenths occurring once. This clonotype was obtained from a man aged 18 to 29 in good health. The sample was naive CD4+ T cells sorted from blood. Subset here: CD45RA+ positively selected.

In DNA, the CDR3 is TGCAGCGTTGATGGGAGGGGCGGCTACACCTTC. Its protein is CSVDGRGGYTF. The chain carries TRBV29-1 and TRBJ1-2, with TRBD1 as a possible D gene (5 bases). The V end was cut by 3 bases, the J end by 8 bases, with 10 bases between. The germline V gene has CDR1 SQVTM and CDR2 ANQGSEA. This CDR3 region has 11 residues.